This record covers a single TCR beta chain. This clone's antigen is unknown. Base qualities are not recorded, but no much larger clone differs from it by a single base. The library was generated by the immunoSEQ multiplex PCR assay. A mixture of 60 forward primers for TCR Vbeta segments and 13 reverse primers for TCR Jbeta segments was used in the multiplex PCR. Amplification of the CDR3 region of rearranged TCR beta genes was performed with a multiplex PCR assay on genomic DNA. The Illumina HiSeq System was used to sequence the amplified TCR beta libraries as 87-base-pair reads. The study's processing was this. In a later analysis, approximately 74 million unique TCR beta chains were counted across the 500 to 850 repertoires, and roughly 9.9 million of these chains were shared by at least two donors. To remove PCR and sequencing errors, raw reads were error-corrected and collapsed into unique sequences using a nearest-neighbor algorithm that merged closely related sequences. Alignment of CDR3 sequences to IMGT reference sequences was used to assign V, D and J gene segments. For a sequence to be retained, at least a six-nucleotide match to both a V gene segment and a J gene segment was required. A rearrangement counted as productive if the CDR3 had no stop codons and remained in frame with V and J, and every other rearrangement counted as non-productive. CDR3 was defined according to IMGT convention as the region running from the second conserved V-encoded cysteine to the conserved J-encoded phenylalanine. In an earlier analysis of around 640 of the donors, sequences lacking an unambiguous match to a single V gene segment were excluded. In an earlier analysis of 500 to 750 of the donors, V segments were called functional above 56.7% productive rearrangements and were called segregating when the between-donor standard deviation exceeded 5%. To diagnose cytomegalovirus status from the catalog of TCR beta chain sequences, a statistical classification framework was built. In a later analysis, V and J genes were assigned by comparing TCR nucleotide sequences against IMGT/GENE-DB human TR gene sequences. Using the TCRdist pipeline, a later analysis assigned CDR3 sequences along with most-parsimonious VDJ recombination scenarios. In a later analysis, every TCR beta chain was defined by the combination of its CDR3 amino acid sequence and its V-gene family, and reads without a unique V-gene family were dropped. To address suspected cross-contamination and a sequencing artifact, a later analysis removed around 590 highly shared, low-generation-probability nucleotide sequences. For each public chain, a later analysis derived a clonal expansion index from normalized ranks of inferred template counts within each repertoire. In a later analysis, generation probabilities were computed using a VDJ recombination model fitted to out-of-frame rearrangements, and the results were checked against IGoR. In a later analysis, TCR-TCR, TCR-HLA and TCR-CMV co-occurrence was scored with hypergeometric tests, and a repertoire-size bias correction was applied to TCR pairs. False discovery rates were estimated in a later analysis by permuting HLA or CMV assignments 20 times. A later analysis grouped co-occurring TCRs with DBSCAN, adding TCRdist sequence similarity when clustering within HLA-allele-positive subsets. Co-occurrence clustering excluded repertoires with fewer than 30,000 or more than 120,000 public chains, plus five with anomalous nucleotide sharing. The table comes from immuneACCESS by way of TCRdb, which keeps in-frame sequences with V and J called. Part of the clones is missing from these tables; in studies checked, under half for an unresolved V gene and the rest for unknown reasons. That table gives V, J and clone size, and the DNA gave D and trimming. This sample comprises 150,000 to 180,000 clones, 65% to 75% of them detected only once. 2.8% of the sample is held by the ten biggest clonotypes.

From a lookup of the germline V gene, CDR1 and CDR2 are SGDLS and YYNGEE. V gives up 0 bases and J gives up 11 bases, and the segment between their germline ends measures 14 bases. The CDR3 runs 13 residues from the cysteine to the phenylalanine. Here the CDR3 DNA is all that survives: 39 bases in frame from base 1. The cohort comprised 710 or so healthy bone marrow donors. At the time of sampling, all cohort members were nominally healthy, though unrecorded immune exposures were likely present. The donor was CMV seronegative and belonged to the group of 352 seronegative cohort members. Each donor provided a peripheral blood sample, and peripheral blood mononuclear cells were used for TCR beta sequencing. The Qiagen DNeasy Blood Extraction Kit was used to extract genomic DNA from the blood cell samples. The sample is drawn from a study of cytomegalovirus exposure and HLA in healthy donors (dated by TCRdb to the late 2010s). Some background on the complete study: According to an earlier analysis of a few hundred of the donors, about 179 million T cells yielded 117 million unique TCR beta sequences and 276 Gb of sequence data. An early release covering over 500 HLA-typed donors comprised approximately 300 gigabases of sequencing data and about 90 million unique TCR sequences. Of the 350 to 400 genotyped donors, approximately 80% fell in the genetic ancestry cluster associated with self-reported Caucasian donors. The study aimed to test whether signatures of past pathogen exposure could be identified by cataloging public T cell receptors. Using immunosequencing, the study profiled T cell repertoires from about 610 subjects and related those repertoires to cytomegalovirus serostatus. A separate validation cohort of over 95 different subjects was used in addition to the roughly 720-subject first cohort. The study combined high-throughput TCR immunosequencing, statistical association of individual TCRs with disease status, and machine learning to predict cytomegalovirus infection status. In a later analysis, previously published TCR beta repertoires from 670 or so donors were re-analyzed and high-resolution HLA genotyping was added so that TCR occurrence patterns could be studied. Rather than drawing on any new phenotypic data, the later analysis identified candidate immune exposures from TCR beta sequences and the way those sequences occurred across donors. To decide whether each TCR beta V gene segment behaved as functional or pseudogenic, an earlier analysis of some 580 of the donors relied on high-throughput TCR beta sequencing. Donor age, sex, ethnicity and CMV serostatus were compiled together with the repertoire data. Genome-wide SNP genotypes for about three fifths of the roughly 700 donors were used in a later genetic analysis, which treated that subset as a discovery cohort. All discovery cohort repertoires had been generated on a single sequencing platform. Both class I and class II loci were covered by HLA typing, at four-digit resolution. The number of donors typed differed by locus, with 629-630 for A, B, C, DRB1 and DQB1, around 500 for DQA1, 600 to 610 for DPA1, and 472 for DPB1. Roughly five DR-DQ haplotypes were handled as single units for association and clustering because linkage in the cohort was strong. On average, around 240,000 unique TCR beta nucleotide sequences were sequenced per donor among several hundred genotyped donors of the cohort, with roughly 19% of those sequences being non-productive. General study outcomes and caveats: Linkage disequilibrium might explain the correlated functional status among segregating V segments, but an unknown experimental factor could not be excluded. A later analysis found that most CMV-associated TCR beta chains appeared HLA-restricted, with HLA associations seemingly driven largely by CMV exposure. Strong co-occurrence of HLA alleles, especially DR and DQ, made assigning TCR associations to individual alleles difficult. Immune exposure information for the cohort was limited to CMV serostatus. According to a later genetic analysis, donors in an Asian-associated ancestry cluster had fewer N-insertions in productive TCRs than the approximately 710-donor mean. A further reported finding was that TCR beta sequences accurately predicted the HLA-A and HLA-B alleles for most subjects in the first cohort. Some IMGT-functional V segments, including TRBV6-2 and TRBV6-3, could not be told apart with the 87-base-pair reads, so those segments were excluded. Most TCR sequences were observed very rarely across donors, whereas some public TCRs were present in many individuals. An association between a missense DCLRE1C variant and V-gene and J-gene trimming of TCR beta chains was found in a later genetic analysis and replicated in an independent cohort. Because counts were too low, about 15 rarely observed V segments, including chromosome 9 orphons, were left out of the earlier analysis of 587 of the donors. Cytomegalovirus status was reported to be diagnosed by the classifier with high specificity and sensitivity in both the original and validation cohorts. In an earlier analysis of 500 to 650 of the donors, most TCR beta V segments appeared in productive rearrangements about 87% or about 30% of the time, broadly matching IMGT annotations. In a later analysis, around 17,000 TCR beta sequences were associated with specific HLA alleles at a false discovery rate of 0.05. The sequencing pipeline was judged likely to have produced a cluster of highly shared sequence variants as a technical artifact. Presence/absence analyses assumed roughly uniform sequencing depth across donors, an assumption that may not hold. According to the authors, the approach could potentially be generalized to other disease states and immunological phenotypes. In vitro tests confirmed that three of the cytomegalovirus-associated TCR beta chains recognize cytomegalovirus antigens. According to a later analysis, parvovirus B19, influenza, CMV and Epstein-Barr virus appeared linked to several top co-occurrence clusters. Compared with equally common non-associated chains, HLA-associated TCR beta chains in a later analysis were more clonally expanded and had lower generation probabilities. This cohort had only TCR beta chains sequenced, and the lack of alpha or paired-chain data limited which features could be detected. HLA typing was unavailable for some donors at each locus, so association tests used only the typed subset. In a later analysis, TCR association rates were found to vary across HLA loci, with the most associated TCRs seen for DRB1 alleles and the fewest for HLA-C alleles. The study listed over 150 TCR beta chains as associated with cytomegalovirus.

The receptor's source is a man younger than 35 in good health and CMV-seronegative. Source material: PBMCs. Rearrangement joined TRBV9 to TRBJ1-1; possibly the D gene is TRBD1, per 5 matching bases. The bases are TGTGCCAGCAGCGTAGGGTTAACAGGTTGGGCTTTCTTT. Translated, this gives CASSVGLTGWAFF.